The TCR beta chain described here comes from a study of T cells after yellow fever vaccination. This clonotype was picked up a small number of times. Its target is unknown. Study results and caveats: The presence of abundant clonotypes contaminating from the bulk population was possible in FACS-sorted repertoires. Booster sampling recovered most clones from primary vaccination (less than 97% CD4, around 88% CD8). Researchers noted that a small share of clonotypes showed up in both CD4 and CD8 compartments.

Production of TCR cDNA was by 5'RACE template switching, which also added a universal primer site and UMIs. TCRdb fed the 5' RACE reads into MiXCR, producing one record per CDR3 protein. The data hold a few hundred thousand distinct CDR3 sequences, with roughly 4.3% observed a single time. CDR3 length equals 13 residues. V lost 1 base to trimming and J lost 8 bases, with 9 bases between them. Specimen: PBMCs, collected 5 days after the yellow fever booster vaccination. This sequence was found in a man younger than 35 who received the YFV17D yellow fever vaccine. The genes are TRBV23-1 and TRBJ2-1, with D possibly being TRBD1 (5 bases). Being an ORF, TRBV23-1 has a function that is uncertain. The CDR3 DNA is TGCGCCAGCAGTCAATGGGTAGGGGATGAGCAGTTCTTC. Protein sequence: CASSQWVGDEQFF.